Listed below are T cell receptor beta chains from one sample, sequenced in a study of cytomegalovirus exposure and HLA in healthy donors. Clones were sequenced by immunoSEQ multiplex PCR, and TCRdb holds only the in-frame ones, with some missing. The repertoire consists of 150,000 to 200,000 clones, with more than 60% occurring once and the leading ten covering 2% to 2.5%. The specimen sequenced was PBMCs. These receptors came from a human donor in good health. CDR3s include the opening cysteine and the closing phenylalanine or tryptophan. Each record gives: D gene, V gene, J gene, CDR3 DNA, CDR3 protein. A D gene is named only where the DNA matches it firmly.

TRBD1,TRBV5-4,TRBJ1-2,TGTGCCAGCAGCCCAGGGGGTAAGGGCTATGGCTACACCTTC,CASSPGGKGYGYTF
TRBD1,TRBV6-5,TRBJ1-6,TGTGCCAGCAGTTATGAAGGGACAGTGGGTAATTCACCCCTCCACTTT,CASSYEGTVGNSPLHF
TRBD1,TRBV6-1,TRBJ2-7,TGTGCCAGCAGTGAACCGACAGGGGGGCCCTACGAGCAGTACTTC,CASSEPTGGPYEQYF
.,TRBV6-1,TRBJ2-1,TGTGCCAGCAGTGAAGTGATAGCGCAGGGGTACTACAATGAGCAGTTCTTC,CASSEVIAQGYYNEQFF
.,TRBV27,TRBJ2-3,TGTGCCAGCAGTTTTGCTCGGGGGGCGAATATAGATACGCAGTATTTT,CASSFARGANIDTQYF
.,TRBV25-1,TRBJ2-7,TGTGCCAGCACCAGGGATGGGTACGAGCAGTACTTC,CASTRDGYEQYF
TRBD2,TRBV9,TRBJ2-7,TGTGCCAGCAGCGCGGCCGGCCAGCGGGGCACCTACGAGCAGTACTTC,CASSAAGQRGTYEQYF
TRBD1,TRBV12-5,TRBJ1-2,TGTGCTAGTGGTTTGCCCCTGAGGGACAGGGGAAACTATGGCTGCACCTTC,CASGLPLRDRGNYGCTF
.,TRBV4-1,TRBJ2-3,TGCGCCAGCAGCCAGGGGGGGGCGAGCACAGATACGCAGTATTTT,CASSQGGASTDTQYF
.,TRBV7-8,TRBJ1-2,TGTGCCAGCAGCTTAGCCCCGGGAGGAGGAGGCTATGGCTACACCTTC,CASSLAPGGGGYGYTF
.,TRBV6-1,TRBJ1-1,TGTGCCAGCAGTGTCCGAGGGAACACTGAAGCTTTCTTT,CASSVRGNTEAFF